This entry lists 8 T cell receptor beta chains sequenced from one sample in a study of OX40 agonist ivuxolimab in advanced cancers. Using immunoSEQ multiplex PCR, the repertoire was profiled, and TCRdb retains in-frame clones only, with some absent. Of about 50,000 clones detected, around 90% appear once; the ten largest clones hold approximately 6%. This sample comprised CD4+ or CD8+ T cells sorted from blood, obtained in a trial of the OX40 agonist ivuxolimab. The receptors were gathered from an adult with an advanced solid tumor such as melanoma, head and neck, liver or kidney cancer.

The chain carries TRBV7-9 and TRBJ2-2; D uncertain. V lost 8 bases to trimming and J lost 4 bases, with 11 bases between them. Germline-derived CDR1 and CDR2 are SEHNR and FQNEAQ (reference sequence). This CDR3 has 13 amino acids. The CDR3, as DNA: TGTGCCAGCCCTATAAGGTCCACCGGGGAGCTGTTTTTT. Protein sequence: CASPIRSTGELFF.

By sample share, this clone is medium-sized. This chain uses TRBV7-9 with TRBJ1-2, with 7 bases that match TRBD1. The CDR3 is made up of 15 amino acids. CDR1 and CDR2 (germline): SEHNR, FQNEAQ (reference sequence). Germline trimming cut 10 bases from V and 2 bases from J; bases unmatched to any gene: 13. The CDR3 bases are TGTGCCACCCTTTTTCCCATACAGGGGAACTATGGCTACACCTTC. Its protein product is CATLFPIQGNYGYTF.

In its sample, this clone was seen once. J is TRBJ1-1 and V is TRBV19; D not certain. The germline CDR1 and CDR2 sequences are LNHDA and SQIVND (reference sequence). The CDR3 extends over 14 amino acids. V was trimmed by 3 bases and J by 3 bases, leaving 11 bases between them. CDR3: CASSMREVYTEAFF. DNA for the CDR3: TGTGCCAGTAGTATGAGGGAGGTCTACACTGAAGCTTTCTTT. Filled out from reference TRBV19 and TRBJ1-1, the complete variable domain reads DGGITQSPKYLFRKEGQNVTLSCEQNLNHDAMYWYRQDPGQGLRLIYYSQIVNDFQKGDIAEGYSVSREKKESFPLTVTSAQKNPTAFYLCASSMREVYTEAFFGQGTRLTVV.

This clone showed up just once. CDR3 bases: TGTGCCAGCAGCGTAGGACAGGAGTATGGCTACACCTTC. Translated: CASSVGQEYGYTF. This sequence joins TRBV9 and TRBJ1-2, with a tentative D call TRBD1 (6 bases). The CDR3 is 13 amino acids. V shed 0 bases and J shed 5 bases, with 8 bases lying between them. Germline V gene sequence: CDR1 SGDLS, CDR2 YYNGEE. The full variable domain, its missing parts supplied by reference TRBV9 and TRBJ1-2, is DSGVTQTPKHLITATGQRVTLRCSPRSGDLSVYWYQQSLDQGLQFLIQYYNGEERAKGNILERFSAQQFPDLHSELNLSSLELGDSALYFCASSVGQEYGYTFGSGTRLTVV.

CDR3 protein: CASSLGQGIEAFF. CDR3 nucleotide sequence: TGTGCCAGCAGTCTGGGACAGGGAATTGAAGCTTTCTTT. The J gene is TRBJ1-1, the V gene TRBV2; 9 nucleotides agree with TRBD1. There are 13 residues in the CDR3. Germline values: CDR1 SNHLY, CDR2 FYNNEI. V lost 5 bases to trimming and J lost 7 bases; unmatched junction nucleotides: 5.

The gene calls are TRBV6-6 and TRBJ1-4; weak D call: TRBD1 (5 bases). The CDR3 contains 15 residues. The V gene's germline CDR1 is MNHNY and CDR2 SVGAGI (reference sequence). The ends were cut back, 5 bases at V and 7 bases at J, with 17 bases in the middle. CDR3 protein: CASSHMGSGLEKLFF. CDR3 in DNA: TGTGCCAGCAGTCACATGGGGTCGGGGCTTGAAAAACTGTTTTTT.

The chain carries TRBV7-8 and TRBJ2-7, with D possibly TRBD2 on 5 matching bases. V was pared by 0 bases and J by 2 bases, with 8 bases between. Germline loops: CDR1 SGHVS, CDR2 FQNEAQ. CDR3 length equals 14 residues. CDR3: CASSLAAGTYEQYV. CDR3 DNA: TGTGCCAGCAGCTTAGCGGCCGGGACCTACGAGCAGTACGTC.

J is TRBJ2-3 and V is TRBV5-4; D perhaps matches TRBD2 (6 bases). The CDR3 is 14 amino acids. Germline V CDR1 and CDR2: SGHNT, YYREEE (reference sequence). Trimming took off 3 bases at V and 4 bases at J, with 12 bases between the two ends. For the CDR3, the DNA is TGTGCCAGCAGCTGGTCGGGGGTTCCAGATACGCAGTATTTT. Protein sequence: CASSWSGVPDTQYF.